The sequence of this T cell receptor (beta chain) was determined in a study of cytomegalovirus exposure and HLA in healthy donors. Study at large: The roughly 130 validation repertoires used the same platform as the approximately 700 first-cohort repertoires, a later analysis reported.

V lost 6 bases, J lost 0 bases, and 9 bases lay in between. The CDR3 consists of 13 residues. Germline V gene data show CDR1 as SGHRS and CDR2 as YFSETQ. Broader study findings: Rarity characterized most TCR sequences, yet some public TCRs appeared in many donors.

Assay: immunoSEQ multiplex PCR; the TCRdb copy retains only in-frame clones and omits some. In the table there are under 200,000 clones, 89% of which are singletons. A note on this clone: Antigen: not known.

The genes are TRBV5-1 and TRBJ1-1; D not certain. Specimen: PBMCs. The TCR sequence derives from a young man in good health and CMV-seropositive. The CDR3 DNA reads as TGCGCCAGCACCGACACGTTGAACACTGAAGCTTTCTTT. Protein product: CASTDTLNTEAFF.